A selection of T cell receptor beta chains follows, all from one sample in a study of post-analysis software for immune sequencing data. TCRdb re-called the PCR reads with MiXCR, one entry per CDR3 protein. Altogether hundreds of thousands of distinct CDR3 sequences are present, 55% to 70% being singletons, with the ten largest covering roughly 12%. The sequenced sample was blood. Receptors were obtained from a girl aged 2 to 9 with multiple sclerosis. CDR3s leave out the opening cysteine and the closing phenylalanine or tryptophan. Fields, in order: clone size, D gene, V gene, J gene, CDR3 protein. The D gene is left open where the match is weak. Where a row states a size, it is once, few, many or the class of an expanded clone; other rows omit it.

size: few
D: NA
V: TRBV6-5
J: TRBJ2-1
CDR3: ASSYSSNEQF

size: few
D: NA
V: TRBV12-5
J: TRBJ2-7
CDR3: ASGLDRDNLYEQY

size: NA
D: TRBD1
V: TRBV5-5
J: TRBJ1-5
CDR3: AGSGGQGWNQPQH

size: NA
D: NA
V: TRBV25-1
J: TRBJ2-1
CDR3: ASSDQSSYNEQF

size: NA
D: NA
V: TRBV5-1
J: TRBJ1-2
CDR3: ASSPRGGVGYT

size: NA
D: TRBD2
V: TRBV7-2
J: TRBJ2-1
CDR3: ASRGGLAGGYNEQF

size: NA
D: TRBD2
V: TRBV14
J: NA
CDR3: ASSPRSGRDDEQY

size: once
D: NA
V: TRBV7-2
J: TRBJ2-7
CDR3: ASSLVPGGTSYEQY

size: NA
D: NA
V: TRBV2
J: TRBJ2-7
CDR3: ASDPGIGEQY

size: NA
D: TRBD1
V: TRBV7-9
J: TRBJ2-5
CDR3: ASSWSGQGLETQY

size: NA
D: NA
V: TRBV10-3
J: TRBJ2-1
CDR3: AISESRDVDEQF

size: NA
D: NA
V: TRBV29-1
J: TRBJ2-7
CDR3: SVRGGLYEQY

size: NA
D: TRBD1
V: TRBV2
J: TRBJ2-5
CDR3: ASSADRGQETQY

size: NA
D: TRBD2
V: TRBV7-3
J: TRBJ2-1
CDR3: ASSLSGLAGDNEQF

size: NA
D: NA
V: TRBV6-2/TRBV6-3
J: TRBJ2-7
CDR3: ASSYYLSGEQY

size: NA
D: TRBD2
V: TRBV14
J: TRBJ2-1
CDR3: ASSRLAGVNEQF

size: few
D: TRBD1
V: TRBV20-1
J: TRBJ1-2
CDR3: SARATRGAAYGYT